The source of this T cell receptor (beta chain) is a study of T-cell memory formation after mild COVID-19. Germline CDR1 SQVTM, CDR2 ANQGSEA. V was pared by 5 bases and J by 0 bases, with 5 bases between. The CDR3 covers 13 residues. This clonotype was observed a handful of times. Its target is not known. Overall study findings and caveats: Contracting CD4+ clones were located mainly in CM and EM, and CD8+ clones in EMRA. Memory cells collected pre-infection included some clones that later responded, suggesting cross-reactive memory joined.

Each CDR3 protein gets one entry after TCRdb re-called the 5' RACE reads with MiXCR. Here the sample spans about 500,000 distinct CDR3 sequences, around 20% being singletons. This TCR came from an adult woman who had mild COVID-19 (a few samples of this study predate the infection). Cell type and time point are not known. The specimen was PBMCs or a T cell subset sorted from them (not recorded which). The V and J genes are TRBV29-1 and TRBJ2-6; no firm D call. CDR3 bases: TGCAGCGTTTGCCCCTCTGGGGCCAACGTCCTGACTTTC. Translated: CSVCPSGANVLTF.